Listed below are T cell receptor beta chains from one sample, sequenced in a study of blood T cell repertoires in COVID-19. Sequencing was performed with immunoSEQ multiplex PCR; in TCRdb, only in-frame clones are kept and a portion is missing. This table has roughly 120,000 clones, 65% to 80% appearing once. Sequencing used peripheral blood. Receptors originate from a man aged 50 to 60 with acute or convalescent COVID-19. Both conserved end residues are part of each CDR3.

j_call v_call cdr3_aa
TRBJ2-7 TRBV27 CASSLGGSSYEQYF
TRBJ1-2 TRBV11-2 CASSSGQGSGYTF
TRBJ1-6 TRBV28 CASSLASGGRNSPLHF
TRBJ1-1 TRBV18 CASSQITGYGNTEAFF
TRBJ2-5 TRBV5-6 CASTWDSQETQYF
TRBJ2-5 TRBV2 CASSYLGKETQYF
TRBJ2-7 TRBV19 CASIREFSYEQYF
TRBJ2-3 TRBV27 CASSTLWDYTDTQYF
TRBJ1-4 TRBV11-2 CASSPGTGYEKLFF
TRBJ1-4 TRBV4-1 CASSPFGLPPEKLFF
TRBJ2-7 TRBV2 CASSDTSGGTLFTYEQYF
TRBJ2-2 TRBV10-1 CASSEIQGATGELFF
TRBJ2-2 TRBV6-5 CASTGTGDTGELFF
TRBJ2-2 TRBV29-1 CSVETDRNTGELFF
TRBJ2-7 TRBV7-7 CASSYEGEGEQYF
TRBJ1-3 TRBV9 CASSGKDSFSGNTIYF
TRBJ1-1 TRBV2 CASNPSRGFLNTEAFF
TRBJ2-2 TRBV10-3 CAIIDYETGELFF
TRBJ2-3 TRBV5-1 CASSLGPVSGTDTQYF
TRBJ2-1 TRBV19 CASTGLAHNEQFF
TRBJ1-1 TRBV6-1 CASSELATGKAFF